This T cell receptor beta chain was captured in a study of OX40 agonist ivuxolimab in advanced cancers. Across the study: Ivuxolimab, an antibody that agonizes OX40 (CD134), was administered to the patients. Participants averaged approximately 60 years of age (range about 23 to 79) and were under 90% male. Hepatocellular carcinoma, melanoma, renal cell or head and neck cancer was diagnosed in the dose-escalation patients.

TCRdb keeps only in-frame clones here, not all; method: immunoSEQ multiplex PCR. This table holds roughly 15,000 clones, roughly 78% found once. This CDR3 is 14 amino acids long. Germline assignment: CDR1 MNHNS and CDR2 SASEGT. V trimming: 6 bases; J trimming: 4 bases; junction bases outside the gene matches: 8. Enrollment shut out patients with autoimmune disease history or systemic immunosuppression. The receptor was derived from an adult with an advanced solid tumor such as melanoma, head and neck, liver or kidney cancer. V usage is TRBV6-1 and J usage is TRBJ2-7; 8 nucleotides match TRBD2. Here the sequenced sample was CD4+ or CD8+ T cells sorted from blood, taken in a trial of the OX40 agonist ivuxolimab. The CDR3 DNA is TGTGCCAGCAGCTGGACTAGCAGCCTATACGAGCAGTACTTC. This translates into CASSWTSSLYEQYF.